This entry lists 23 T cell receptor beta chains sequenced from one sample in a study of T cells in tuberculosis. Time point given: new active TB diagnosis, blood taken before or within 7 days of starting treatment. Measured with immunoSEQ multiplex PCR; TCRdb has only the in-frame clones, and not every one. The table has approximately 35,000 clones, roughly nine tenths seen once. Material: PBMCs, obtained at tuberculosis diagnosis. These receptors all come from an adult with tuberculosis. Some clones in this sample may be carry-over from other donors' samples.

Only a few counts were recorded for this clone. The genes are TRBV29-1 and TRBJ2-1; 13 bases agree with TRBD2. This CDR3 is 16 amino acids long. Per the germline V gene, CDR1 is SQVTM and CDR2 is ANQGSEA. V trimming: 1 base; J trimming: 3 bases; junction bases outside the gene matches: 3. DNA for the CDR3: TGCAGCGTTGAAGGACTAGCGGGGGGAATCTACAATGAGCAGTTCTTC. This encodes CSVEGLAGGIYNEQFF.

The chain joins TRBV11-2 to TRBJ1-4; D not resolved. Deletions cut 4 bases from V and 7 bases from J, with 16 bases between. The CDR3 extends over 15 amino acids. Germline V gene data show CDR1 as SGHAT and CDR2 as FQNNGV. In DNA form, the CDR3 reads TGTGCCAGCAGCTCCCCCTCCGGGAAGGGTGAAAAACTGTTTTTT. Translated: CASSSPSGKGEKLFF.

The chain employs TRBV18 and TRBJ2-7, with 7 nucleotides matching TRBD1. In germline, CDR1 is KGHSH, CDR2 LQKENI. The CDR3 has 15 amino acids. The ends lost 2 bases at V and 2 bases at J; junction bases unmatched: 6. The CDR3 nucleotides are TGTGCCAGCTCACCAAGACAGGGAAAGCCCTACGAGCAGTACTTC. This sequence encodes CASSPRQGKPYEQYF.

This chain joins TRBV6-5 and TRBJ1-2; possible D gene TRBD1, 6 bases. Germline lookup yields CDR1 MNHEY and CDR2 SVGAGI. V lost 7 bases and J lost 3, with 15 bases in between. CDR3 length equals 14 residues. The CDR3 region is CASTTGYVDYGYTF. CDR3 DNA sequence: TGTGCCAGCACCACAGGGTACGTCGACTATGGCTACACCTTC.

The rearrangement joins TRBV7-8 to TRBJ2-2, with 10 bases identical to TRBD2. CDR1 and CDR2 (germline): SGHVS, FQNEAQ. This CDR3 contains 15 residues. Trimming took 6 bases from V and 3 from J; bases not matched to a gene: 4. The CDR3 protein is CASSKAGGDTGELFF. As DNA, the CDR3 is TGTGCCAGCAGTAAAGCGGGGGGGGACACCGGGGAGCTGTTTTTT.

The rearrangement uses TRBV6-1 and TRBJ2-3; 8 positions match TRBD2. The V segment lost 6 bases and the J segment 0 bases; nucleotides outside the gene matches: 5. CDR1 is MNHNS, CDR2 SASEGT, per germline. CDR3 length equals 15 residues. CDR3: CASRGGGLSTDTQYF. The CDR3 DNA reads TGTGCCAGCAGGGGCGGGGGGCTTAGCACAGATACGCAGTATTTT.

This clone was recorded only once. The genes are TRBV18 and TRBJ2-1, with 11 positions matching TRBD1. The V gene's germline CDR1 is KGHSH and CDR2 LQKENI. The J segment lost 5 bases and the V segment lost 3 bases, leaving 0 bases of the junction unmatched. The CDR3 extends over 14 amino acids. CDR3: CASSPDRGHNEQFF. In nucleotides, the CDR3 is TGTGCCAGCTCACCGGACAGGGGGCACAATGAGCAGTTCTTC.

This clone was recorded once. J is TRBJ2-7 and V is TRBV30, with TRBD2 as a possible D gene (5 bases). CDR1 is GTSNPN, CDR2 SVGIG, per germline (reference sequence). This CDR3 contains 13 residues. Deletions cut 3 bases from V and 7 bases from J, with 16 bases between. In DNA form, the CDR3 reads TGTGCCTGGAGCGCTCCTGGTCCGGGGGAGCAGTACTTC. This encodes CAWSAPGPGEQYF.

The J gene is TRBJ2-3, the V gene TRBV11-2; 11 nucleotides agree with TRBD2. Trimming took 5 bases from V and 5 from J; bases not matched to a gene: 6. The CDR3 extends over 15 amino acids. In germline, CDR1 is SGHAT, CDR2 FQNNGV. In DNA form, the CDR3 reads TGTGCCAGCAGCCGTAGCGGGGGGGCCGTAGATACGCAGTATTTT. It specifies CASSRSGGAVDTQYF.

V gene TRBV6-5 combines with J gene TRBJ2-7, with 7 nucleotides matching TRBD1. The V gene end was trimmed by 5 bases and the J gene end by 6 bases; junction bases not matched to a gene: 13. This CDR3 region has 15 residues. Germline-derived CDR1 and CDR2 are MNHEY and SVGAGI. CDR3 in amino acids: CASSPHPGQVGEQYF. The CDR3 coding sequence is TGTGCCAGCAGTCCTCACCCTGGACAGGTAGGCGAGCAGTACTTC.

The chain is built from TRBV2 and TRBJ2-6, with D perhaps TRBD2 (5 bases). With 6 bases removed from V and 4 bases from J, the gap between germline ends came to 16 bases. CDR1 SNHLY and CDR2 FYNNEI come from the germline V gene. The CDR3 covers 16 residues. The CDR3 protein is CASRTPGFSGANVLTF. The DNA of the CDR3 is TGTGCCAGCAGGACACCGGGGTTCTCCGGGGCCAACGTCCTGACTTTC.

The rearrangement uses TRBV27 and TRBJ2-3; 11 nucleotides match TRBD1. CDR1 is MNHEY and CDR2 is SMNVEV in the germline V gene (reference sequence). The CDR3 is made up of 17 amino acids. V lost 6 bases to trimming and J lost 3 bases; unmatched junction nucleotides: 11. CDR3 bases: TGTGCCAGCAGATTGGACAGGGGGCCCCGTCAAACAGATACGCAGTATTTT. Its protein is CASRLDRGPRQTDTQYF.

The chain employs TRBV5-1 and TRBJ2-7, with 10 bases lining up with TRBD1. The CDR3 extends over 14 amino acids. V lost 3 bases to trimming and J lost 2 bases; unmatched junction nucleotides: 2. The germline CDR1 and CDR2 sequences are SGHRS and YFSETQ. Here the CDR3 DNA reads TGCGCCAGCAGCTGGACAGGGGGTACCTACGAGCAGTACTTC. Its protein is CASSWTGGTYEQYF. Variable domain in full (rest from reference TRBV5-1 and TRBJ2-7): KAGVTQTPRYLIKTRGQQVTLSCSPISGHRSVSWYQQTPGQGLQFLFEYFSETQRNKGNFPGRFSGRQFSNSRSEMNVSTLELGDSALYLCASSWTGGTYEQYFGPGTRLTVT.

V gene TRBV5-1 combines with J gene TRBJ2-4, with D perhaps matching TRBD2 (6 bases). Germline CDR1 reads SGHRS; CDR2 reads YFSETQ. This CDR3 comprises 14 residues. The V end was cut by 0 bases, the J end by 8 bases, with 12 bases between. The CDR3 spells CASSLVGGPHIQYF. The CDR3 coding sequence is TGCGCCAGCAGCTTGGTGGGAGGTCCCCACATTCAGTACTTC.

The CDR3 DNA reads as TGTGCCATCAGGATGGGACAGGCATCGGATGGCTACACCTTC. This codes for CAIRMGQASDGYTF. The chain combines TRBV10-3 with TRBJ1-2; TRBD1 aligns across 8 bases. CDR3 length equals 14 residues. Germline V lookup: CDR1 ENHRY, CDR2 SYGVKD. Trimming took 6 bases from V and 6 from J; bases not matched to a gene: 9.

J is TRBJ1-5 and V is TRBV5-1, with D possibly matching TRBD1 (6 bases). CDR1 and CDR2 (germline): SGHRS, YFSETQ. The CDR3 consists of 14 residues. Between the trimmed V and J ends, which lost 0 bases and 6 bases, there was a span of 10 bases. CDR3 loop: CASSLASGVQPQHF. The CDR3 coding sequence is TGCGCCAGCAGCTTGGCCTCAGGGGTTCAGCCCCAGCATTTT.

This chain joins TRBV19 and TRBJ2-6, with D possibly TRBD1 on 6 matching bases. Germline CDR1 is LNHDA and CDR2 is SQIVND (reference sequence). CDR3 size: 13 residues. Trimming stripped 2 bases from V and 12 bases from J, with 11 bases between. The CDR3 is CASSIPGASVLTF. DNA for the CDR3: TGTGCCAGTAGTATACCAGGGGCAAGCGTCCTGACTTTC.

This sequence joins TRBV23-1 and TRBJ1-1; D is uncertain. TRBV23-1 is identified as an open reading frame with a role that is uncertain. The CDR3 sequence is 17 residues long. The V gene lost 4 bases and the J gene lost 0 bases, with 18 bases spanning the gap. CDR3 sequence (DNA): TGCGCCAGCAGTCGTAGGGTGAGAGGGCCTATGAACACTGAAGCTTTCTTT. It translates to CASSRRVRGPMNTEAFF.

The V and J genes are TRBV2 and TRBJ2-3; D is uncertain. Germline assignment: CDR1 SNHLY and CDR2 FYNNEI. The CDR3 spans 13 residues. V lost 4 bases, J lost 1 base, and 6 bases lay in between. This CDR3 is CASSGERTDTQYF. CDR3 DNA: TGTGCCAGCAGTGGCGAGCGCACAGATACGCAGTATTTT.

The J gene is TRBJ1-6, the V gene TRBV10-3; 10 bases agree with TRBD1. Germline-derived CDR1 and CDR2 are ENHRY and SYGVKD. The CDR3 extends over 15 amino acids. After removal of 4 bases from V and 7 bases from J, the junction contained 4 bases not matched to a gene. The DNA of the CDR3 is TGTGCCATCAGTGGGACGGGACAGGGGAATTCACCCCTCCACTTT. As protein: CAISGTGQGNSPLHF.

This clone has more than one count but fewer than ten. The V gene is TRBV4-2, the J gene TRBJ2-3; no clear D. The CDR3 consists of 15 residues. Germline values: CDR1 LGHNA, CDR2 YNFKEQ. V lost 0 bases and J lost 7, with 14 bases in between. The CDR3 loop reads CASSQDPEPLNTQYF. As DNA, the CDR3 is TGTGCCAGCAGCCAAGATCCCGAGCCCTTGAATACGCAGTATTTT.

The CDR3 is CASSEALLGGADTQYF. CDR3 sequence (DNA): TGTGCCAGCAGTGAAGCGTTACTAGGAGGGGCAGATACGCAGTATTTT. The chain uses TRBV6-1 and TRBJ2-3, with a possible D match to TRBD2 (6 bases). V lost 0 bases to trimming and J lost 4 bases, with 14 bases between them. CDR1 and CDR2 (germline): MNHNS, SASEGT. There are 16 residues in the CDR3.

The rearrangement joins TRBV5-1 to TRBJ2-7; possible D gene TRBD1, 6 bases. The CDR3 spans 13 residues. Trimming removed 4 bases from V and 3 bases from J, with 11 bases in between. Germline V gene sequence: CDR1 SGHRS, CDR2 YFSETQ. This CDR3 reads CASSPGTNYEQYF. In DNA form, the CDR3 reads TGCGCCAGCAGCCCGGGGACAAACTACGAGCAGTACTTC. Full variable domain (rest looked up from reference TRBV5-1 and TRBJ2-7): KAGVTQTPRYLIKTRGQQVTLSCSPISGHRSVSWYQQTPGQGLQFLFEYFSETQRNKGNFPGRFSGRQFSNSRSEMNVSTLELGDSALYLCASSPGTNYEQYFGPGTRLTVT.